What follows is one TCR beta chain and its context. This clonotype was found many times. Its antigen remains unidentified. Qualities for individual bases were not recorded, and no much larger clone is one base off. Sequencing was performed on an Illumina HiSeq 2500. Quantitative 5'-RACE with molecular barcodes was the method used to prepare the TCR beta libraries. As for the authors' bioinformatics: A new computational method based on a probabilistic model of VDJ rearrangement was used to identify disease-linked TCR variants. TCRdb trimmed the raw reads at Q25, called clones with MiXCR and kept productive beta chains. CDR3 protein duplicates are merged, each entry listing the most common genes and DNA. These V and J calls originate from TCRdb's pipeline instead of the authors' own analysis. The sample includes fewer than 250,000 distinct CDR3 sequences, with roughly 24% observed a single time. About 6.9% of the sample is held by the ten biggest clonotypes.

The data originate from a study of CD8 T cells in ankylosing spondylitis (dated 2017 in TCRdb). Regarding the research as a whole: T cell receptor beta repertoires were profiled in healthy donors and ankylosing spondylitis patients so that disease-linked TCR variants could be found. Peripheral blood was sampled, and synovial fluid was also collected from ankylosing spondylitis patients. The full study cohort was made up of about two dozen ankylosing spondylitis patients and 108 healthy donors. Paper-wide results and their limitations: A TCR beta motif made up of several highly homologous amino acid variants appeared to be characteristic of blood from ankylosing spondylitis patients. A CD8+ phenotype was shown by the disease-linked clones, which were found at relatively low frequencies in peripheral blood. Some of the motif variants had been reported before in the synovial fluid and blood of reactive arthritis patients, a finding that suggests common disease-initiation mechanisms. According to the report, matched synovial fluid samples from ankylosing spondylitis patients were significantly enriched for the disease-linked clones.

Sequencing was done on a sample of blood, either unsorted or a sorted T cell fraction (not recorded which). This TCR was sampled from a male donor with ankylosing spondylitis or in good health (not recorded which).

The CDR3 is CASSLLAGVTYEQYF. The sequenced DNA is TGTGCCAGCAGCCTGCTAGCGGGGGTTACCTACGAGCAGTACTTC. The rearrangement combines TRBV7-9 with TRBJ2-7; 10 central bases correspond to TRBD2. The germline V end is reduced by 5 bases and the J end by 2 bases; junction bases left unmatched: 6. CDR1 SEHNR and CDR2 FQNEAQ were looked up in the germline V gene (reference sequence). From the cysteine up to the phenylalanine, the CDR3 has a length of 15 residues. Of the read, only the CDR3 DNA is kept; its 45 bases are in frame from base 1.